This T cell receptor (beta chain) came from a study of T cell responses to AZD1222 COVID-19 vaccine (dated by TCRdb to about 2021). Notes on the research overall: AZD1222 recipients with second doses at about 4 weeks or about 12 weeks were pooled, because spike-specific TCR depth and breadth did not differ between schedules. Trial participants were enrolled into age subgroups of 18-55, 56-69 and 70-plus years, which contained about 150, 28 and 57 TCR-sequenced participants, respectively. A total of about 240 trial participants underwent TCR sequencing, of whom around 200 received two doses of AZD1222 and approximately 25 received two doses of the MenACWY control vaccine. What the work shows at the level of the full study, not this receptor alone: Conclusions about previously exposed vaccinees are limited, since just 6 or 7 AZD1222 recipients were seropositive for SARS-CoV-2 at baseline. Participants were mostly white British and included more females than males, and it was suggested by the authors that clonal diversity may have been underestimated. Reportedly, close to half of the unique spike-specific TCRs recognized epitopes lying outside the regions that are mutated in the B.1.351 and B.1.1.7 variants. Vaccine-associated CD4 TCRs spanned the whole spike protein, with dominant responses in regions 160-218 and 743-854. In the small 56-69-year group, the increase in depth fell short of significance, most likely because of low power. No day 14 peak-response samples were available, so repertoires were characterized only after the peak T cell response. After two AZD1222 doses, spike-specific TCR breadth and depth were significantly higher than at day 0 and than in MenACWY recipients.

On this clone: Its target antigen remains unknown. Per-base qualities were not stored, and no clone one base away is much larger.

The sample's time point label, decoded: baseline before first vaccination. Vaccinee samples were obtained from the UK trials COV001 and COV002, which included a single-blind randomized controlled phase 2/3 trial of AZD1222 (ChAdOx1 nCoV-19) in healthy adults. For TCRbeta chain sequencing, PBMC samples were collected from trial participants at day 0 and at day 28 after the second dose. The CDR3 regions of human TCRbeta chains were subjected to immunosequencing. In the source study's methods: TCRs in the repertoires were compared against a reference library of SARS-CoV-2-specific TCRs that had been generated with the MIRA antigen-specificity platform. Breadth was defined as the fraction of unique TCRs that were SARS-CoV-2-associated, and depth was defined as the fraction of total T cells that were SARS-CoV-2-associated. Each spike-specific TCR was assigned to its reactive spike region and to a CD4 or CD8 class using the MIRA data. Log10-transformed breadth and depth values were compared by one-way ANOVA with Sidak's multiple comparisons tests. TCRdb mirrors the immuneACCESS table, restricted to in-frame sequences. Some clones are absent from its copies; in checked studies, under half trace to an unresolved V gene, and the reason for the others is unknown. V, J and clone size derive from that table, while D and trimming were established from the DNA sequence. The sample profile shows about 150,000 clones; roughly 90% of them were found once. Approximately 1.5% of the sample is in the top ten clones.

CDR1 is given as SGHTA and CDR2 as FQGTGA, both from the germline V gene. The CDR3 contains 13 residues, cysteine and phenylalanine counted. Just the 39-base CDR3 DNA is kept, in frame starting at base 1. V was cut back by 5 bases and J by 6 bases, leaving a gap of 8 bases between them. This sequence was found in an adult in good health. The sequencing used peripheral blood, collected on day 0 of AZD1222 vaccination. The sequence joins TRBV7-3 to TRBJ1-6; a confident D gene designation cannot be given. This receptor has the CDR3 CASSPAVNSPLHF. The nucleotide sequence is TGTGCCAGCAGCCCGGCAGTTAATTCACCCCTCCACTTT.